The following is a TCR beta chain sequence with its context. The antigen remains undetermined. The sample belongs to a study of response to subunit inactivated influenza vaccine. Study-wide results and caveats: Seasonal influenza vaccination, on each occasion, was suggested by the authors to recruit few new T cells.

The CDR3 covers 16 residues. Germline loops: CDR1 MNHEY, CDR2 SMNVEV (reference sequence). The trim removed 0 bases at V and 5 bases at J, leaving 4 bases unmatched. TCRdb redid the calling of the RT-PCR reads with MiXCR, one entry per CDR3 protein. The sample yields approximately 700,000 distinct CDR3 sequences, 11% to 15% seen once. Sequencing used PBMCs from blood, obtained approximately 15 days before vaccination. The chain is built from TRBV27 and TRBJ2-2; the match to TRBD2 covers 9 bases. The receptor was derived from a man aged 45-65 years who received an inactivated influenza vaccine. CDR3 residues: CASSLSIAGATGELFF. The CDR3 DNA follows: TGTGCCAGCAGTTTATCGATAGCGGGAGCAACCGGGGAGCTGTTTTTT.